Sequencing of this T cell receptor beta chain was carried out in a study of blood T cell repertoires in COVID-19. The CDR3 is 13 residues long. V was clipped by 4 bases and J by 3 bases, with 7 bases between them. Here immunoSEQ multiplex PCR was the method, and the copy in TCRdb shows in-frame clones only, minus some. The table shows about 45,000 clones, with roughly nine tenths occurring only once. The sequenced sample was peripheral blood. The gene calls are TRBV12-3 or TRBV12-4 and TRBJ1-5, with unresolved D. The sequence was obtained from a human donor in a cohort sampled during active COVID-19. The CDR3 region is CASSYTDNQPQHF. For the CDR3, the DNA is TGTGCCAGCAGTTACACCGACAATCAGCCCCAGCATTTT.